Below, 28 T cell receptor beta chains from the same sample are listed, as sequenced in a study of identical twins. Each CDR3 protein is one row after TCRdb ran MiXCR on the 5' RACE reads. The table includes hundreds of thousands of distinct CDR3 sequences, around 12% detected once. This same sample was also part of a study on yellow fever vaccine responses in identical twins.

The specimen was PBMCs. The receptors come from a young woman in good health.

The chain combines TRBV6-1 with TRBJ1-2, with 8 nucleotides matching TRBD1. V lost 7 bases to trimming and J lost 3 bases; unmatched junction nucleotides: 10. The CDR3 runs 15 residues. CDR1 is MNHNS, CDR2 SASEGT, per germline. CDR3 sequence (DNA): TGTGCCAGCAACTTCTACGGACAGGGAGACTATGGCTACACCTTC. Protein: CASNFYGQGDYGYTF.

This clonotype was observed a few times. This chain uses TRBV6-5 with TRBJ2-7; 8 positions match TRBD2. V shed 0 bases and J 5 bases; nucleotides not matched to a gene: 6. Germline CDR1 is MNHEY and CDR2 is SVGAGI. The CDR3 runs 15 residues. For the CDR3, the DNA is TGTGCCAGCAGTTACTCGAGCGGGAGTTTCAACGAGCAGTACTTC. Protein sequence: CASSYSSGSFNEQYF.

The genes are TRBV12-3 or TRBV12-4 and TRBJ2-7, with D tentatively TRBD1 (7 bases). The CDR3 sequence is 17 residues long. V shed 2 bases and J shed 5 bases, with 22 bases lying between them. CDR3 sequence: CASSLSVVGGRGHEQYF. CDR3 DNA: TGTGCCAGCAGTTTAAGCGTCGTGGGGGGTAGGGGGCACGAGCAGTACTTC.

This clonotype was detected ten times or more. V gene TRBV12-3 or TRBV12-4 combines with J gene TRBJ1-2; no clear D. The CDR3 loop spans 12 amino acids. V lost 2 bases and J 6 bases, leaving 7 bases between the germline ends. CDR3 in DNA: TGTGCCAGCAGTTTATCGGGGAATGGCTACACCTTC. This codes for CASSLSGNGYTF.

There are a few counts of this clonotype. The chain links TRBV7-8 to TRBJ1-1; D call uncertain. This CDR3 spans 12 amino acids. Germline V gives CDR1 SGHVS, CDR2 FQNEAQ. Trimming left V 6 bases short and J 8 bases short, with 13 bases between. The CDR3 loop reads CASRNVAWEAFF. CDR3 in DNA: TGTGCCAGCAGAAACGTCGCCTGGGAAGCTTTCTTT.

This clonotype was detected only a few times. The rearrangement joins TRBV3-1 to TRBJ2-3, with D maybe TRBD1 (6 bases). Germline V gene lookup returns CDR1 LGHDT and CDR2 YNNKEL (reference sequence). The CDR3 covers 16 residues. Trimming shortened V by 1 base and J by 1 base, and 12 bases separated the two germline ends. CDR3 bases: TGTGCCAGCAGCCAAGGATTGGGGGCCGGCACAGATACGCAGTATTTT. This codes for CASSQGLGAGTDTQYF.

The V and J genes are TRBV7-2 and TRBJ2-7; the D call may be TRBD1 or TRBD2 (5 bases each). Trimming cost V 4 bases and J 2 bases, with 9 bases left between them. CDR3 size: 13 residues. Germline V gene data show CDR1 as SGHTA and CDR2 as FQGNSA. In DNA, the CDR3 is TGTGCCAGCAGCTGGGGACCCCCCTACGAGCAGTACTTC. Translated, it gives CASSWGPPYEQYF.

J is TRBJ1-5 and V is TRBV12-3 or TRBV12-4; D may be TRBD1 (5 bases). V lost 5 bases and J 6 bases, leaving 14 bases between the germline ends. The CDR3 totals 14 residues. The CDR3 reads CASSRAGQTQPQHF. The CDR3 bases are TGTGCCAGCAGTCGGGCAGGACAAACTCAGCCCCAGCATTTT.

There are many counts of this clonotype. The chain uses TRBV5-1 and TRBJ2-7, with D uncertain. V was pared by 0 bases and J by 3 bases, with 7 bases between. The V gene's germline CDR1 is SGHRS and CDR2 YFSETQ. The CDR3 loop spans 13 amino acids. The CDR3 region has the DNA TGCGCCAGCAGCTTGGGGGGTTACTACGAGCAGTACTTC. Amino acids: CASSLGGYYEQYF.

This clonotype was picked up a small number of times. This chain connects TRBV7-8 to TRBJ2-3, with D possibly matching TRBD2 (7 bases). Trimming shortened V by 1 base and J by 1 base, and 15 bases separated the two germline ends. The length of the CDR3 is 17 residues. From germline, CDR1 is SGHVS and CDR2 FQNEAQ. CDR3 in DNA: TGTGCCAGCAGCTTAGTTCGGGGGGCAGGGGGCACAGATACGCAGTATTTT. Protein product: CASSLVRGAGGTDTQYF.

This clonotype came up a few times. The chain is built from TRBV13 and TRBJ2-1; 9 bases fit TRBD1. From germline, CDR1 is PRHDT and CDR2 FYEKMQ (reference sequence). V was pared by 5 bases and J by 7 bases, with 12 bases of the junction left unmatched. The CDR3 is 16 amino acids. DNA of the CDR3: TGTGCCAGCAGCGATGACAGGGGGTTGGGAGAGAATGAGCAGTTCTTC. As protein: CASSDDRGLGENEQFF. Together with reference TRBV13 and TRBJ2-1, the CDR3 gives the full variable domain: AAGVIQSPRHLIKEKRETATLKCYPIPRHDTVYWYQQGPGQDPQFLISFYEKMQSDKGSIPDRFSAQQFSDYHSELNMSSLELGDSALYFCASSDDRGLGENEQFFGPGTRLTVL.

This clonotype has a handful of counts. The chain employs TRBV5-1 and TRBJ1-4; 9 bases map to TRBD1. Germline values: CDR1 SGHRS, CDR2 YFSETQ. CDR3 size: 17 residues. Trimming cost V 4 bases and J 0 bases; bases outside gene matches: 7. CDR3 sequence reads: CASSPGQGISTNEKLFF. The CDR3, as DNA: TGCGCCAGCAGCCCCGGACAGGGGATCTCAACTAATGAAAAACTGTTTTTT.

This clonotype was counted only a few times. The CDR3 loop reads CSARRAGTVSSTDTQYF. CDR3 DNA sequence: TGCAGTGCTAGACGTGCCGGGACGGTTTCTAGCACAGATACGCAGTATTTT. The J gene is TRBJ2-3, the V gene TRBV20-1; the D gene could be TRBD1 or TRBD2 (5 bases each). V was shortened by 2 bases and J by 0 bases, with 18 bases between the two germline ends. The germline gives CDR1 DFQATT, CDR2 SNEGSKA (reference sequence). The CDR3 has 17 amino acids.

This clonotype has more than one count but fewer than ten. V is TRBV7-9 and J is TRBJ2-6; D uncertain. Germline V gives CDR1 SEHNR, CDR2 FQNEAQ (reference sequence). This CDR3 has 16 amino acids. V was pared by 5 bases and J by 1 base, with 12 bases between. CDR3 in amino acids: CASSLEFDSGANVLTF. The CDR3, as DNA: TGTGCCAGCAGCCTAGAGTTCGATTCTGGGGCCAACGTCCTGACTTTC.

In its sample, this clonotype was seen many times. This sequence joins TRBV12-3 or TRBV12-4 and TRBJ2-5; no firm D call. The CDR3 sequence is 12 residues long. Trimming took 3 bases from V and 1 from J, leaving 3 bases between them. CDR3: CASSFIQETQYF. The CDR3 nucleotides read TGTGCCAGCAGTTTTATCCAAGAGACCCAGTACTTC.

The chain uses TRBV19 and TRBJ2-1; weak D call: TRBD2 (5 bases). CDR1 and CDR2 from the germline V gene are LNHDA and SQIVND (reference sequence). The CDR3 runs to 14 residues. V gave up 4 bases and J gave up 8 bases, with 15 bases separating them. The CDR3 is CASSTRDSPYEQFF. The CDR3 DNA sequence: TGTGCCAGTAGTACGAGGGATTCCCCGTATGAGCAGTTCTTC.

The chain carries TRBV5-1 and TRBJ1-2; D is ambiguous. CDR3 length equals 15 residues. In germline, CDR1 is SGHRS, CDR2 YFSETQ. The ends were cut back, 5 bases at V and 4 bases at J, with 18 bases in the middle. The CDR3 DNA follows: TGCGCCAGCAGGGGCTTGGAAGGCGAACCCTATGGCTACACCTTC. Translating gives CASRGLEGEPYGYTF. Looking up the rest from reference TRBV5-1 and TRBJ1-2 gives the full variable domain: KAGVTQTPRYLIKTRGQQVTLSCSPISGHRSVSWYQQTPGQGLQFLFEYFSETQRNKGNFPGRFSGRQFSNSRSEMNVSTLELGDSALYLCASRGLEGEPYGYTFGSGTRLTVV.

Only a few counts were recorded for this clonotype. V gene TRBV28 combines with J gene TRBJ2-1, with D perhaps matching TRBD1 (6 bases). This CDR3 has 17 residues. Per germline, CDR1 MDHEN and CDR2 SYDVKM. V lost 4 bases to trimming and J lost 0 bases, with 16 bases between them. The CDR3 loop reads CASSSLTGVSSYNEQFF. As DNA, the CDR3 is TGTGCCAGCAGTTCTCTGACAGGCGTCAGCTCCTACAATGAGCAGTTCTTC.

The chain is built from TRBV7-8 and TRBJ1-5; D is ambiguous. V was pared by 5 bases and J by 6 bases, with 14 bases between. From germline, CDR1 is SGHVS and CDR2 FQNEAQ. CDR3 size: 14 residues. CDR3 coding DNA: TGTGCCAGCAGCCCCGTGCGGGCCAGTCAGCCCCAGCATTTT. It codes for CASSPVRASQPQHF.

CDR3 sequence: CASSPGRGPGRTEAFF. The CDR3 DNA is TGTGCCAGCAGCCCGGGCAGGGGGCCTGGTCGGACTGAAGCTTTCTTT. This sequence joins TRBV12-3 or TRBV12-4 and TRBJ1-1, with 8 bases identical to TRBD1. J was trimmed by 5 bases and V by 6 bases; bases with no gene match: 14. The CDR3 is made up of 16 amino acids.

This clonotype was counted only a few times. The V call is TRBV6-1, the J call TRBJ1-1; D is uncertain. V gave up 6 bases and J gave up 8 bases, with 19 bases separating them. Germline CDR1 MNHNS, CDR2 SASEGT. This CDR3 comprises 14 residues. The DNA for the CDR3 is TGTGCCAGCAGCTTGGGTATCCCCAACCAGGAAGCTTTCTTT. Protein sequence: CASSLGIPNQEAFF.

The table lists this clonotype with a few counts. The chain links TRBV7-3 to TRBJ2-2; tentative D call: TRBD1 (6 bases). V lost 4 bases to trimming and J lost 0 bases, with 15 bases between them. The CDR3 contains 17 residues. In germline, CDR1 is SGHTA, CDR2 FQGTGA. The CDR3 spells CASSSSSGTPNTGELFF. Here the CDR3 DNA reads TGTGCCAGCAGCTCCTCCTCCGGGACACCGAACACCGGGGAGCTGTTTTTT.

This clonotype was seen repeatedly, ten times or more. This chain connects TRBV6-5 to TRBJ1-5; no reliable D call. Germline V lookup: CDR1 MNHEY, CDR2 SVGAGI. V lost 0 bases to trimming and J lost 8 bases, with 11 bases between them. The CDR3 runs to 14 residues. DNA for the CDR3: TGTGCCAGCAGTTACTCTCGGGCCACGGAGCCCCAGCATTTT. Its translation: CASSYSRATEPQHF.

This clonotype was detected a few times. The chain carries TRBV20-1 and TRBJ1-4; D gene unclear. Germline values: CDR1 DFQATT, CDR2 SNEGSKA (reference sequence). The CDR3 runs 17 residues. Trimming pared 6 bases from V and 8 bases from J, leaving 28 bases between. The CDR3 is CSAKSPGPRGHLEKLFF. In nucleotides, the CDR3 is TGCAGTGCCAAGAGCCCTGGGCCACGCGGGCATTTAGAAAAACTGTTTTTT.

This clonotype was observed at least ten times. This rearrangement joins TRBV12-3 or TRBV12-4 to TRBJ2-1; possibly TRBD2 for D (6 bases). This CDR3 contains 12 residues. V lost 6 bases and J 12 bases, leaving 15 bases between the germline ends. Here the CDR3 reads CASSPWGVRQFF. CDR3 in DNA: TGTGCCAGCAGCCCTTGGGGGGTAAGGCAGTTCTTC.

This clonotype was found a few times. The J gene is TRBJ1-5, the V gene TRBV11-2, with TRBD1 matching 10 bases. Trimming removed 1 base from V and 3 bases from J; junction bases left unmatched: 9. From germline, CDR1 is SGHAT and CDR2 FQNNGV. This CDR3 has 18 amino acids. The CDR3 here is CASSLGLGTGVVNQPQHF. As DNA, the CDR3 is TGTGCCAGCAGCTTAGGTCTCGGGACAGGGGTTGTCAATCAGCCCCAGCATTTT.

The chain is built from TRBV18 and TRBJ1-1, with D possibly matching TRBD1 (5 bases). Germline V CDR1 and CDR2: KGHSH, LQKENI. CDR3 length: 13 residues. V lost 3 bases to trimming and J lost 11 bases, with 16 bases between them. The CDR3 DNA reads as TGTGCCAGCTCACCCGGAGTGGGGGGTGCGGCTTTCTTT. Translating gives CASSPGVGGAAFF.

This clonotype has a handful of counts. V usage is TRBV4-1 and J usage is TRBJ1-2, with 12 bases identical to TRBD1. Germline loops: CDR1 MGHRA, CDR2 YSYEKL. J was trimmed by 7 bases and V by 1 base; bases with no gene match: 7. CDR3 length: 16 residues. The CDR3 sequence: CASSQASGTGGPGYTF. CDR3 nucleotides: TGCGCCAGCAGCCAAGCGTCCGGGACAGGGGGCCCTGGCTACACCTTC.